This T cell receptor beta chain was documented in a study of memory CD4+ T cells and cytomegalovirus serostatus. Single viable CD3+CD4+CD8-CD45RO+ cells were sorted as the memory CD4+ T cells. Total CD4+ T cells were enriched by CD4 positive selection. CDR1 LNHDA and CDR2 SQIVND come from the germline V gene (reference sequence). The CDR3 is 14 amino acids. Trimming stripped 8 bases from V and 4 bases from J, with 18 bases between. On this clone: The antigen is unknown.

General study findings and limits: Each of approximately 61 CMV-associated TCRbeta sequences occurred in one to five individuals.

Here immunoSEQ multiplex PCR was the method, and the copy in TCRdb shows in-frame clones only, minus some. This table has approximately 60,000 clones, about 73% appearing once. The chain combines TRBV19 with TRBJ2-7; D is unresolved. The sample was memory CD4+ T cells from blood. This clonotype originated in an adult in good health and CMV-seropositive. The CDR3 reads CASSQDGGVYEQYF. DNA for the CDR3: TGTGCCAGTTCCCAAGACGGTGGGGTATACGAGCAGTACTTC.